This T cell receptor (beta chain) originates from a study of tumor and adjacent non-tumor tissue in lung cancer. Of note for this clonotype: At one end the junction does not follow the germline gene, possibly because of a read error.

This CDR3 comprises 16 residues. The library came from three nested PCR rounds adapted from ARM-PCR protocols. Using its own MiXCR run on the multiplex PCR reads, TCRdb lists one record per CDR3 protein. The data hold 200,000 to 250,000 distinct CDR3 sequences, with 60% to 85% observed a single time. This sample's RNA came from whole unsorted tissue. Chemotherapy-naive patients with new lung cancer underwent thoracic surgery in China, August–November 2014. The chain is built from TRBV12-3 or TRBV12-4 and TRBJ1-6; D not certain. The sequence derives from a man aged 55 to 69 with non-small cell lung cancer. What was sequenced was lung tumor tissue. The CDR3 here is CASSFGSSSYNSPLHF. Written as DNA, the CDR3 is TGTGCCAGTAGTTTCGGAAGCAGCTCCTATAATTCACCCCTCCACTTT.